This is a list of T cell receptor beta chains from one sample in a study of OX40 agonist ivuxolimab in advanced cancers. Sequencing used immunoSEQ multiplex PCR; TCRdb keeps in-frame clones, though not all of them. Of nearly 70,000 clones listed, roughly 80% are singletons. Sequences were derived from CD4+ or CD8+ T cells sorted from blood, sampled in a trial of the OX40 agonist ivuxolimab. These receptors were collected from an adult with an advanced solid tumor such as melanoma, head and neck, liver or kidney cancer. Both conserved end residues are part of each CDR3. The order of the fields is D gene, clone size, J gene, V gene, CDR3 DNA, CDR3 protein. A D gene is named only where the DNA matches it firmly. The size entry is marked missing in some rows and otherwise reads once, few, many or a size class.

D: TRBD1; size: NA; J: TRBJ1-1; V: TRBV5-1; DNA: TGCGCCAGCGCGGGGGGACAGTCATTTCTTCGGGAAGCTTTCTTT; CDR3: CASAGGQSFLREAFF
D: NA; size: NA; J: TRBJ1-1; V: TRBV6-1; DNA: TGTGCCAGCAGTTATCCTAAGGGTCAAGCTTTCTTT; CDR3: CASSYPKGQAFF
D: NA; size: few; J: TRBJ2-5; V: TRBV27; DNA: TGTGCCAGCAGTTTTTCCGGGACACGGGAGACCCAGTACTTC; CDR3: CASSFSGTRETQYF
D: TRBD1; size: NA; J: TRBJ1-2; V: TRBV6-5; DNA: TGTGCCAGCAGTCTGGACAGGGCGGGCTATGGCTACACCTTC; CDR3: CASSLDRAGYGYTF
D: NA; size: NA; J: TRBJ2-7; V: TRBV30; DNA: TGTGCCTGGAGGGGGGGACTCACCTACGAGCAGTACTTC; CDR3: CAWRGGLTYEQYF
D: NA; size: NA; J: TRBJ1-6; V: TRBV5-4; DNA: TGTGCCAGCAGCTTGGCACCGACCAATTCACCCCTCCACTTT; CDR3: CASSLAPTNSPLHF
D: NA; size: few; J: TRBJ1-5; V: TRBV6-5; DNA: TGTGCCAGCAGTTTGGGCGGGATTTTGAATCAGCCCCAGCATTTT; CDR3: CASSLGGILNQPQHF
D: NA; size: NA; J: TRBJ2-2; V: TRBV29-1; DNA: TGCAGCGTTGCCCCTCGGGGGAGAAACACCGGGGAGCTGTTTTTT; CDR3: CSVAPRGRNTGELFF
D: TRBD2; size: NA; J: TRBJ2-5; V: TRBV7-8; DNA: TGTGCCAGCAGCTTAGGGGAACTAGCGCTGGGGACCCAGTACTTC; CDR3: CASSLGELALGTQYF
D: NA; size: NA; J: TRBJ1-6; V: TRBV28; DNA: TGTGCCAGCAGATCCAGCTCCTATAATTCACCCCTCCACTTT; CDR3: CASRSSSYNSPLHF
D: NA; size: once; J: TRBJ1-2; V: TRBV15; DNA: TGTGCCACCAGCAGAGGGAAAACAGGCAGAAGGGATGGCTACACCTTC; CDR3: CATSRGKTGRRDGYTF
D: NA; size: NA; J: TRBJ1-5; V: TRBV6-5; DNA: TGTGCCTCTCGGACACTTAGCAATCAGCCCCAGCATTTT; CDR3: CASRTLSNQPQHF
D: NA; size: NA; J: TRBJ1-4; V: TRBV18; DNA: TGTGCCAGCTCACCACTTGGCATGGGAGTTAATGAAAAACTGTTTTTT; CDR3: CASSPLGMGVNEKLFF
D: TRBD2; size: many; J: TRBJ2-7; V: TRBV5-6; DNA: TGTGCCAGCAGCCTTGGGACTACCTACGAGCAGTACTTC; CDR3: CASSLGTTYEQYF
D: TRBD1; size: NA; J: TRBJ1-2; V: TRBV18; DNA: TGTGCCAGCTCCCTAGAGTTGGCAGGGGGCTTTGGCTACACCTTC; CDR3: CASSLELAGGFGYTF
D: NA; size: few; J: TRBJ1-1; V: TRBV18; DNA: TGTGCCAGCTCACTGGGGCCTACTGAAGCTTTCTTT; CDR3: CASSLGPTEAFF
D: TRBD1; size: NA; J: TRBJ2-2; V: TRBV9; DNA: TGTGCCAGCACGGGACAGGGAGGCACCGGGGAGCTGTTTTTT; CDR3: CASTGQGGTGELFF
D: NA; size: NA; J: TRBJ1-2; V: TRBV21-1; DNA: TGTGCCAGCAGCAAAGAGGCGGAGGAACCGAGGGATGGCTACACCTTC; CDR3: CASSKEAEEPRDGYTF
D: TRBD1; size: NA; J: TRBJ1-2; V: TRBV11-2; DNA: TGTGCCAGCAGCAATCGGGACAGGGTCAGCGGCTACACCTTC; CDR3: CASSNRDRVSGYTF